The next 6 T cell receptor beta chains were all read from a single sample in a study of blood T cell repertoires in COVID-19. TCRdb's copy holds only in-frame clones and misses some; the assay was immunoSEQ multiplex PCR. The sample lists 65,000 to 90,000 clones; roughly 84% were seen once. Sequences were obtained from peripheral blood. The receptor set was obtained from a man older than 75 with active or convalescent COVID-19.

CDR3 sequence (DNA): TGTGCCAGCAGTAGGGACGGGCCCGGGAGTTATGGCTACACCTTC. It is translated as CASSRDGPGSYGYTF. This chain uses TRBV6-4 with TRBJ1-2; perhaps TRBD1 as D (5 bases). Deletions cut 5 bases from V and 5 bases from J, with 18 bases between. CDR1 and CDR2 (germline): MRHNA, SNTAGT. This CDR3 is 15 amino acids long.

The chain recombines TRBV30 with TRBJ1-3; D call uncertain. Germline V gene data show CDR1 as GTSNPN and CDR2 as SVGIG (reference sequence). The CDR3 contains 13 residues. V lost 4 bases and J 0 bases, leaving 7 bases between the germline ends. The DNA for the CDR3 is TGTGCCTGGACATTCAACTCTGGAAACACCATATATTTT. As protein: CAWTFNSGNTIYF.

This chain joins TRBV5-3 and TRBJ2-5, with D tentatively TRBD1 (5 bases). TRBV5-3 is treated as an ORF (open reading frame) with a function not yet certain. The CDR3 contains 14 residues. V dropped 3 bases and J dropped 4 bases, with 13 bases sitting between them. The DNA for the CDR3 is TGTGCCAGAAGCTGGCAGGGCCTCCGAGAGACCCAGTACTTC. Its translation: CARSWQGLRETQYF.

About this clone itself: A single base separates this from a much larger clone, so it may be a read error. The chain carries TRBV2 and TRBJ1-2, with 7 bases lining up with TRBD1. The V segment lost 8 bases and the J segment 4 bases; nucleotides outside the gene matches: 7. The germline V gene has CDR1 SNHLY and CDR2 FYNNEI. The CDR3 consists of 13 residues. In nucleotides, the CDR3 is TGTGCCAGCTGCGACAGGGCAGGCTATGGCTACACCTTC. It translates to CASCDRAGYGYTF.

This rearrangement joins TRBV30 to TRBJ1-3, with D hard to call. The CDR3 contains 17 residues. Germline loops: CDR1 GTSNPN, CDR2 SVGIG (reference sequence). V was shortened by 1 base and J by 2 bases, with 18 bases between the two germline ends. The CDR3 sequence is CAWSAGYGGSPGNTIYF. In nucleotides, the CDR3 is TGTGCCTGGAGTGCGGGGTACGGCGGTTCCCCTGGAAACACCATATATTTT.

V gene TRBV5-1 combines with J gene TRBJ2-5; D ambiguous. The CDR3 sequence is 15 residues long. Germline CDR1 and CDR2: SGHRS and YFSETQ. V gave up 3 bases and J gave up 5 bases, with 17 bases separating them. The CDR3 region has the DNA TGCGCCAGCAGCTCAAACCTTAGTATAAGTGAGACCCAGTACTTC. Protein: CASSSNLSISETQYF.